Below are 29 T cell receptor beta chains sequenced from a single sample in a study of shared clonotypes between healthy human individuals. Here immunoSEQ multiplex PCR was the method, and the copy in TCRdb shows in-frame clones only, minus some. The table shows just over 2,000,000 clones, with over 85% occurring only once. Naive CD8 cells lacked CD45RO and underwent positive selection for CCR7, leaving out terminally differentiated effector memory CD45RA+ cells. Sequencing was carried out using naive CD8+ T cells sorted from blood. Receptor source: a man aged 18 to 35 in good health.

J is TRBJ2-1 and V is TRBV5-4, with 9 nucleotides matching TRBD1. Germline V gene lookup returns CDR1 SGHNT and CDR2 YYREEE (reference sequence). The V segment lost 0 bases and the J segment 7 bases; nucleotides outside the gene matches: 8. CDR3 length: 16 residues. CDR3 nucleotide sequence: TGTGCCAGCAGCTTGGGAATGACAGGGGGTTTTAATGAGCAGTTCTTC. Translated, it gives CASSLGMTGGFNEQFF. The whole variable domain, remainder taken from reference TRBV5-4 and TRBJ2-1, is ETGVTQSPTHLIKTRGQQVTLRCSSQSGHNTVSWYQQALGQGPQFIFQYYREEENGRGNFPPRFSGLQFPNYSSELNVNALELDDSALYLCASSLGMTGGFNEQFFGPGTRLTVL.

This clone was observed once. The chain combines TRBV5-1 with TRBJ2-7, with 7 bases fitting TRBD1. This CDR3 contains 14 residues. CDR1 is SGHRS, CDR2 YFSETQ, per germline. V trimming: 6 bases; J trimming: 2 bases; junction bases outside the gene matches: 8. The CDR3 nucleotides read TGCGCCAGCACCGAGACAGGGCAGGCCTACGAGCAGTACTTC. Its translation: CASTETGQAYEQYF.

The rearrangement joins TRBV15 to TRBJ1-6; no clear D gene. Per the germline V gene, CDR1 is LNHNV and CDR2 is YYDKDF (reference sequence). With 0 bases removed from V and 5 bases from J, the gap between germline ends came to 14 bases. The CDR3 has 17 residues. CDR3 sequence: CATSRDRVRNHNSPLHF. In nucleotides, the CDR3 is TGTGCCACCAGCAGAGATCGGGTCCGCAATCATAATTCACCCCTCCACTTT. The full variable domain, in which reference TRBV15 and TRBJ1-6 provide the parts outside the CDR3, is DAMVIQNPRYQVTQFGKPVTLSCSQTLNHNVMYWYQQKSSQAPKLLFHYYDKDFNNEADTPDNFQSRRPNTSFCFLDIRSPGLGDTAMYLCATSRDRVRNHNSPLHFGNGTRLTVT.

The rearrangement joins TRBV4-3 to TRBJ2-5, with D possibly being TRBD1 (6 bases). Trimming removed 0 bases from V and 2 bases from J, with 16 bases in between. Germline CDR1 reads LGHNA; CDR2 reads YSLEER. The CDR3 sequence is 17 residues long. The CDR3 reads CASSQDPGEGGQETQYF. DNA for the CDR3: TGCGCCAGCAGCCAAGATCCCGGGGAAGGGGGTCAAGAGACCCAGTACTTC.

A note on this clone: Its ends do not fully match the called genes, so a read error is possible. The chain carries TRBV15 and TRBJ1-4, with unresolved D. The CDR3 spans 15 residues. From germline, CDR1 is LNHNV and CDR2 YYDKDF (reference sequence). This CDR3 reads CATSGDLPTNEKLFF. CDR3 nucleotides: TGTGCCACCAGCGGAGACCTCCCGACTAATGAAAAACTGTTTTTT.

The chain carries TRBV4-3 and TRBJ2-7, with TRBD2 matching over 11 bases. Germline loops: CDR1 LGHNA, CDR2 YSLEER. V dropped 6 bases and J dropped 7; count of bases not matched to a gene: 14. This CDR3 is built from 16 residues. DNA for the CDR3: TGCGCCAGCAGTCCGGGACTAGCGGATCCCCCTGTGGAGCAGTACTTC. Translated, it gives CASSPGLADPPVEQYF.

The chain links TRBV13 to TRBJ2-3, with D perhaps TRBD2 (6 bases). Per germline, CDR1 PRHDT and CDR2 FYEKMQ (reference sequence). Deletions cut 3 bases from V and 3 bases from J, with 7 bases between. The CDR3 runs to 13 residues. The CDR3 loop is CASSFGSTDTQYF. CDR3 nucleotide sequence: TGTGCCAGCAGCTTCGGGAGTACAGATACGCAGTATTTT.

The J gene is TRBJ2-3, the V gene TRBV7-9, with D perhaps being TRBD1 or TRBD2 (5 bases each). Trimming took 1 base from V and 3 from J, leaving 17 bases between them. Germline CDR1 reads SEHNR; CDR2 reads FQNEAQ (reference sequence). This CDR3 is 17 amino acids long. This CDR3 is CASSLGFEGLETDTQYF. The CDR3 region has the DNA TGTGCCAGCAGCTTAGGATTTGAGGGGCTGGAGACAGATACGCAGTATTTT.

The rearrangement uses TRBV9 and TRBJ2-3, with a weak D call TRBD2 (6 bases). The V gene lost 4 bases and the J gene lost 4 bases, with 16 bases spanning the gap. The CDR3 consists of 15 residues. The germline V gene has CDR1 SGDLS and CDR2 YYNGEE. Here the CDR3 DNA reads TGTGCCAGCAGCCAAGCGAAACTAGCCTCAGATACGCAGTATTTT. It translates to CASSQAKLASDTQYF.

This chain uses TRBV6-1 with TRBJ2-1; D gene uncertain. CDR1 and CDR2 from the germline V gene are MNHNS and SASEGT. V lost 7 bases and J lost 0, with 13 bases in between. The CDR3 sequence is 15 residues long. The CDR3 nucleotides are TGTGCCAGCATCCTCGACGAGAGCTCCTACAATGAGCAGTTCTTC. Its protein product is CASILDESSYNEQFF.

The chain joins TRBV4-3 to TRBJ2-2; D is ambiguous. CDR1 and CDR2 from the germline V gene are LGHNA and YSLEER. Trimming took off 4 bases at V and 3 bases at J, with 21 bases between the two ends. CDR3 length: 18 amino acids. The CDR3 coding sequence is TGCGCCAGCAGCCCGTTCACCTTCAGCTACGAAGACACCGGGGAGCTGTTTTTT. Translated, it gives CASSPFTFSYEDTGELFF.

The genes are TRBV5-1 and TRBJ2-3; TRBD2 aligns across 10 bases. Germline V gives CDR1 SGHRS, CDR2 YFSETQ. This CDR3 has 16 residues. After removal of 6 bases from V and 0 bases from J, the junction contained 7 bases not matched to a gene. The DNA of the CDR3 is TGCGCCAGCAACCCGTTAGCGGGAGGTAGCACAGATACGCAGTATTTT. Translated, it gives CASNPLAGGSTDTQYF.

V usage is TRBV7-6 and J usage is TRBJ2-7; D gene ambiguous. The CDR3 has 15 residues. In germline, CDR1 is SGHVS, CDR2 FNYEAQ. The V gene lost 5 bases and the J gene lost 2 bases, with 16 bases spanning the gap. CDR3 sequence (DNA): TGTGCCAGCAGCCCATACCTCGAAACCGCCTACGAGCAGTACTTC. Amino acid sequence: CASSPYLETAYEQYF.

This chain uses TRBV2 with TRBJ2-3; 11 positions match TRBD2. The CDR3 extends over 18 amino acids. Germline trimming cut 9 bases from V and 1 base from J; bases unmatched to any gene: 15. The germline gives CDR1 SNHLY, CDR2 FYNNEI. The CDR3 spells CASRLGLAGGWGTDTQYF. The CDR3 DNA sequence: TGTGCCAGTCGGTTAGGCCTAGCGGGGGGCTGGGGCACAGATACGCAGTATTTT.

This rearrangement joins TRBV27 to TRBJ1-2; a possible D gene is TRBD1 (6 bases). Deletions cut 0 bases from V and 0 bases from J, with 8 bases between. Germline-derived CDR1 and CDR2 are MNHEY and SMNVEV (reference sequence). There are 15 residues in the CDR3. CDR3 sequence (DNA): TGTGCCAGCAGTTTATCCAGGACAGCTAACTATGGCTACACCTTC. It specifies CASSLSRTANYGYTF.

Turning to this clone: Other DNA sequences of this sample code for an identical CDR3. The V gene is TRBV5-1, the J gene TRBJ2-3; D unresolved. Germline V gene data show CDR1 as SGHRS and CDR2 as YFSETQ. This CDR3 spans 14 amino acids. Trimming cost V 0 bases and J 1 base, with 6 bases left between them. CDR3 in amino acids: CASSLEGGTDTQYF. CDR3 coding DNA: TGCGCCAGCAGCTTGGAAGGTGGCACAGATACGCAGTATTTT. Full variable domain (outside the CDR3, taken from reference TRBV5-1 and TRBJ2-3): KAGVTQTPRYLIKTRGQQVTLSCSPISGHRSVSWYQQTPGQGLQFLFEYFSETQRNKGNFPGRFSGRQFSNSRSEMNVSTLELGDSALYLCASSLEGGTDTQYFGPGTRLTVL.

CDR3 DNA: TGTGCCATCCGACAGGAGACCATGAACACTGAAGCTTTCTTT. It is translated as CAIRQETMNTEAFF. The chain has TRBV10-3 and TRBJ1-1; tentatively, D is TRBD1 (6 bases). Germline V gives CDR1 ENHRY, CDR2 SYGVKD. This CDR3 region has 14 residues. V lost 8 bases and J lost 0, with 13 bases in between.

The count of this clone is one. Other DNA sequences from this sample encode an identical CDR3 as well. This rearrangement joins TRBV4-1 to TRBJ1-3; tentative D call: TRBD1 (5 bases). This CDR3 spans 15 amino acids. V was trimmed by 0 bases and J by 2 bases, leaving 8 bases between them. In germline, CDR1 is MGHRA, CDR2 YSYEKL. For the CDR3, the DNA is TGCGCCAGCAGCCAAGACTCGGGGGCTGGAAACACCATATATTTT. Translated: CASSQDSGAGNTIYF.

The rearrangement uses TRBV4-1 and TRBJ2-7; D might be TRBD1 or TRBD2, each matching 5 bases. Germline V CDR1 and CDR2: MGHRA, YSYEKL. V dropped 4 bases and J dropped 0 bases, with 16 bases sitting between them. The CDR3 totals 16 residues. The CDR3 loop reads CASSPDLGESSYEQYF. The CDR3 DNA is TGCGCCAGCAGCCCGGACTTGGGGGAGAGCTCCTACGAGCAGTACTTC.

This rearrangement joins TRBV5-4 to TRBJ2-1, with 8 bases identical to TRBD2. This CDR3 is built from 17 residues. Unmatched junction bases numbered 12, after V lost 6 bases and J lost 1 base. Germline V gene lookup returns CDR1 SGHNT and CDR2 YYREEE (reference sequence). CDR3 sequence reads: CASTRMASGYSYNEQFF. In nucleotides, the CDR3 is TGTGCCAGCACCCGGATGGCTAGCGGGTATTCCTACAATGAGCAGTTCTTC.

The chain recombines TRBV5-8 with TRBJ2-7, with 8 bases aligning to TRBD1. V was pared by 0 bases and J by 5 bases, with 7 bases of the junction left unmatched. Germline V gene sequence: CDR1 SGHTS, CDR2 YDEGEE. The CDR3 is 15 amino acids. In DNA form, the CDR3 reads TGTGCCAGCAGCTTGGGACCAGGGGGCCTCCACGAGCAGTACTTC. This sequence encodes CASSLGPGGLHEQYF.

The CDR3: CASSLLGPRGQETQYF. DNA for the CDR3: TGTGCCAGCAGTTTATTAGGGCCCCGGGGGCAAGAGACCCAGTACTTC. V and J are TRBV27 and TRBJ2-5, with D tentatively TRBD2 (6 bases). Germline V CDR1 and CDR2: MNHEY, SMNVEV (reference sequence). The CDR3 runs to 16 residues. The V end was cut by 1 base, the J end by 2 bases, with 14 bases between.

The genes are TRBV14 and TRBJ2-5; D uncertain. The ends were cut back, 5 bases at V and 5 bases at J, with 18 bases in the middle. The CDR3 sequence is 15 residues long. CDR1 is SGHDN, CDR2 FVKESK, per germline. In nucleotides, the CDR3 is TGTGCCAGCAGCACCCCTCGCAGCGAGGTGGAGACCCAGTACTTC. Its protein is CASSTPRSEVETQYF.

This chain joins TRBV25-1 and TRBJ2-7; maybe TRBD2 (6 bases). The CDR3 consists of 12 residues. The ends were cut back, 6 bases at V and 6 bases at J, with 12 bases in the middle. CDR1 is MGHDK and CDR2 is SYGVNS in the germline V gene. CDR3 amino acids: CASSEGGGEQYF. The CDR3 DNA follows: TGTGCCAGCAGCGAGGGAGGAGGCGAGCAGTACTTC.

A remark on this clone: Other DNA sequences within the sample encode an identical CDR3. The chain recombines TRBV7-8 with TRBJ2-5; 9 bases are a match to TRBD1. This CDR3 contains 14 residues. V gave up 3 bases and J gave up 1 base; unmatched junction bases: 0. The germline V gene has CDR1 SGHVS and CDR2 FQNEAQ. The CDR3 reads CASSLGQGQETQYF. The CDR3 nucleotides read TGTGCCAGCAGCTTGGGACAGGGCCAAGAGACCCAGTACTTC.

The rearrangement uses TRBV13 and TRBJ2-7; TRBD2 matches 7 bases. V gave up 5 bases and J gave up 3 bases; unmatched junction bases: 10. Per the germline V gene, CDR1 is PRHDT and CDR2 is FYEKMQ (reference sequence). There are 15 residues in the CDR3. The CDR3 protein is CASSPGGAGNYEQYF. CDR3 nucleotides: TGTGCCAGCAGCCCCGGGGGAGCGGGGAACTACGAGCAGTACTTC.

The DNA for the CDR3 is TGTGCCTGGAGCGGCGTAATAAACACTGAAGCTTTCTTT. Translation: CAWSGVINTEAFF. The chain is built from TRBV30 and TRBJ1-1, with D unresolved. Germline V gene lookup returns CDR1 GTSNPN and CDR2 SVGIG (reference sequence). The V and J ends lost 3 bases and 2 bases respectively, with 10 bases between them. The CDR3 is 13 amino acids.

The V gene is TRBV7-9, the J gene TRBJ1-1; 8 positions agree with TRBD1. V lost 5 bases and J lost 0; bases outside the gene matches: 5. CDR1 and CDR2 from the germline V gene are SEHNR and FQNEAQ (reference sequence). This CDR3 has 15 amino acids. CDR3 DNA: TGTGCCAGCAGCCAAAGGACAGGGATGAACACTGAAGCTTTCTTT. Its protein is CASSQRTGMNTEAFF.

The CDR3 coding sequence is TGTGCCAGCAGCTTGGGGACAGGGGCGTTGACTGAAGCTTTCTTT. Translating gives CASSLGTGALTEAFF. This chain links TRBV13 with TRBJ1-1; 10 positions agree with TRBD1. V shed 3 bases, J shed 5 bases, and the junction held 6 bases outside the gene matches. There are 15 residues in the CDR3. Germline values: CDR1 PRHDT, CDR2 FYEKMQ (reference sequence).